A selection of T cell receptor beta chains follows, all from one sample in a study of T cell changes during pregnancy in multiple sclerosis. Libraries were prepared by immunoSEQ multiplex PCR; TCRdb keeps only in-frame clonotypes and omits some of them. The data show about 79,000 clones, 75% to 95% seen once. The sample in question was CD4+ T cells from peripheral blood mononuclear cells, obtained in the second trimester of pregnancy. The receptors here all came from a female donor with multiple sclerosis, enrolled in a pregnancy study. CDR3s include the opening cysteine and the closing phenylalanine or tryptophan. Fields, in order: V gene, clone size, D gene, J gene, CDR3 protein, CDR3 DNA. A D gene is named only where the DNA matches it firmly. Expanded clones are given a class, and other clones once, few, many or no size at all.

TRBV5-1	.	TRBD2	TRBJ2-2	CASSLVPSGGGANTGELFF	TGCGCCAGCAGCTTGGTACCTAGCGGGGGAGGAGCGAACACCGGGGAGCTGTTTTTT
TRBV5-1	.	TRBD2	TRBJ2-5	CASSFREGRSETQYF	TGCGCCAGCAGCTTTAGGGAGGGCCGTTCGGAGACCCAGTACTTC
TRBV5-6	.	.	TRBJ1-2	CASSSGPGYTF	TGTGCCAGCAGCTCAGGCCCCGGCTACACCTTC
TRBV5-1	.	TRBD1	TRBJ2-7	CASSLGTGGSEQYF	TGCGCCAGCAGCTTAGGGACAGGGGGATCGGAGCAGTACTTC
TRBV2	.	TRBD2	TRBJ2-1	CASKTLAGGRSYNEQFF	TGTGCCAGCAAGACACTAGCGGGGGGCCGCTCCTACAATGAGCAGTTCTTC
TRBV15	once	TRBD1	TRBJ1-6	CATSRVRTGGGNSPLHF	TGTGCCACCAGCAGAGTTAGGACAGGGGGCGGTAATTCACCCCTCCACTTT
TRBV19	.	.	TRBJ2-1	CASSARDFGNEQFF	TGTGCCAGTAGTGCCCGGGACTTCGGCAATGAGCAGTTCTTC
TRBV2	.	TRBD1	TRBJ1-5	CASSPLGQGGGRPQHF	TGTGCCAGCAGTCCTCTCGGACAGGGGGGAGGTCGGCCCCAGCATTTT
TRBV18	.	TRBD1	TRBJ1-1	CASSKQGMNTEAFF	TGTGCCAGCTCAAAACAGGGGATGAACACTGAAGCTTTCTTT
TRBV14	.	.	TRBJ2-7	CASSQEGRSPTEQYF	TGTGCCAGCAGCCAAGAAGGGAGATCCCCTACCGAGCAGTACTTC
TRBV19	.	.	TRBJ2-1	CASSPLARSSYNEQFF	TGTGCCAGTAGCCCCCTAGCTAGGAGCTCCTACAATGAGCAGTTCTTC
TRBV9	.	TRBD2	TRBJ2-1	CASSVESGLAGLRHNEQFF	TGTGCCAGCAGCGTAGAATCCGGACTAGCGGGACTAAGGCACAATGAGCAGTTCTTC
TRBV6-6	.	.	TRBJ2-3	CASSYLSDTQYF	TGTGCCAGCAGTTACTTGAGCGATACGCAGTATTTT
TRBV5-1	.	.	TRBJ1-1	CASSFGAGVTEAFF	TGCGCCAGCAGCTTTGGGGCGGGGGTGACTGAAGCTTTCTTT
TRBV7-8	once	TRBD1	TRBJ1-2	CASSSGQGARLDYGYTF	TGTGCCAGCAGCTCCGGACAGGGGGCTCGTCTCGACTATGGCTACACCTTC
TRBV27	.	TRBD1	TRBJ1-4	CARGTGRTTNEKLFF	TGTGCCAGGGGGACAGGTAGAACAACTAATGAAAAACTGTTTTTT
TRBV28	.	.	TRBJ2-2	CASSLTSTGELFF	TGTGCCAGCAGTCTAACTTCCACCGGGGAGCTGTTTTTT
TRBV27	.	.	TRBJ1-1	CASSADEFGEAFF	TGTGCCAGCAGTGCTGATGAGTTTGGTGAAGCTTTCTTT
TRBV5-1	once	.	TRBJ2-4	CASSPMGSIQYF	TGCGCCAGCAGCCCCATGGGGAGCATTCAGTACTTC
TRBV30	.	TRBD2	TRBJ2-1	CAWSVTGGAGWNEQFF	TGTGCCTGGAGTGTAACCGGGGGGGCGGGGTGGAATGAGCAGTTCTTC
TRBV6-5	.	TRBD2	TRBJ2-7	CASSYSGLAGPLEQYF	TGTGCCAGCAGTTACTCTGGGCTAGCGGGCCCCTTGGAGCAGTACTTC
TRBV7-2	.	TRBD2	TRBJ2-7	CASSLIGGLAGPYEQYF	TGTGCCAGCAGCCTCATTGGGGGACTAGCGGGGCCCTACGAGCAGTACTTC
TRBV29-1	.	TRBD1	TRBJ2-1	CSVEEMPDRVRRYNEQFF	TGCAGCGTTGAAGAGATGCCGGACAGGGTAAGACGGTACAATGAGCAGTTCTTC
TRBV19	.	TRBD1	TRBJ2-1	CASNLRGLNNEQFF	TGTGCCAGTAACCTCAGGGGGTTGAACAATGAGCAGTTCTTC
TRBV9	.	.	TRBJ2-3	CASSVDFTSSTDTQYF	TGTGCCAGCAGCGTAGATTTTACTAGTTCCACAGATACGCAGTATTTT
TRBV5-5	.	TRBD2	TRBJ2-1	CASSLGSGSGNEQFF	TGTGCCAGCAGCTTGGGTAGCGGGAGTGGTAATGAGCAGTTCTTC
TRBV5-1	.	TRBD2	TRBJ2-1	CASSLASGSWEEQFF	TGCGCCAGCAGCTTGGCTAGCGGGAGTTGGGAGGAGCAGTTCTTC
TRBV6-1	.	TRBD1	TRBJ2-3	CASSEAGTGASTQYF	TGTGCCAGCAGTGAAGCCGGGACAGGGGCGAGTACGCAGTATTTT
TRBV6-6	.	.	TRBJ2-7	CASATTYRDEQYF	TGTGCCAGCGCTACGACTTACCGGGACGAGCAGTACTTC
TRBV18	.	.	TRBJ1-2	CASSPPRTYYGYTF	TGTGCCAGCTCACCACCGCGGACTTACTATGGCTACACCTTC
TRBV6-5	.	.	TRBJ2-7	CASSPRGGPTYEQYF	TGTGCCAGCAGCCCTAGGGGGGGGCCAACCTACGAGCAGTACTTC
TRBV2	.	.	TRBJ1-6	CASSAPRGSNSPLHF	TGTGCCAGCAGTGCACCGCGGGGGTCGAATTCACCCCTCCACTTT
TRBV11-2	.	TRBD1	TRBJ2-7	CASSARTGSTYSYEQYF	TGTGCCAGCAGCGCGCGGACAGGGTCAACCTACTCCTACGAGCAGTACTTC
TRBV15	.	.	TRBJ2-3	CATSRAFGVWDTQYF	TGTGCCACCAGCAGAGCGTTCGGGGTTTGGGATACGCAGTATTTT
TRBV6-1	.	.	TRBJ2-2	CASSDRRGAGTNTGELFF	TGTGCCAGCAGTGACCGCCGCGGGGCGGGAACGAACACCGGGGAGCTGTTTTTT
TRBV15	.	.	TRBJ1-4	CATSRGARGGLGEKLFF	TGTGCCACCAGCAGAGGGGCTAGAGGGGGACTAGGTGAAAAACTGTTTTTT
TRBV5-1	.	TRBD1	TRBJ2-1	CASSSTGTGTNEQFF	TGCGCCAGCAGCTCGACCGGGACAGGGACAAATGAGCAGTTCTTC
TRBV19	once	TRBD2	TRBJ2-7	CASSRGLAGKTSYEQYF	TGTGCCAGTAGTAGGGGACTAGCGGGGAAAACCTCCTACGAGCAGTACTTC
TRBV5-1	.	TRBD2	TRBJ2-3	CASSLRAGVGDTQYF	TGCGCCAGCAGCTTGAGAGCGGGAGTAGGGGATACGCAGTATTTT
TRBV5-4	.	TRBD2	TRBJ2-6	CASSLSGTGANVLTF	TGTGCCAGCAGCTTGAGCGGGACTGGGGCCAACGTCCTGACTTTC